These 5 T cell receptor beta chains originate from one sample sequenced in a study of T-cell memory formation after mild COVID-19 (dated by TCRdb to 2020 to 2022). Library generation was performed with 5' RACE. TCRdb lists the instrument as Illumina NovaSeq 6000. TCRdb handled the public reads itself, with Q25 trimming in fastp and clone calling in MiXCR, and kept productive beta chains. Duplicate CDR3 protein sequences are folded into a single record with the most common DNA and genes. This sample gives 110,000 or so distinct CDR3 sequences in total; 22% of them show up just once. The ten largest account for under 50% of the sample. Input material: PBMCs or a T cell subset sorted from them (not recorded which). Every receptor here comes from a man younger than 35 who had mild COVID-19 (a few samples of this study predate the infection). The sample titles of this study are shuffled in the database, so cell type and time point are left out; the donor was told from shared clones.

This clonotype was seen a few times. Here the CDR3 reads CSARAVASRDEQFF. The CDR3 bases are TGCAGTGCTAGAGCAGTAGCTAGCAGGGATGAGCAGTTCTTC. The chain uses TRBV20-1 and TRBJ2-1, with D perhaps assigned TRBD1 or TRBD2 (5 bases each). Per the germline V gene, CDR1 is DFQATT and CDR2 is SNEGSKA (reference sequence). The CDR3 sequence is 14 residues long. Trimming cost V 1 base and J 8 bases, with 15 bases left between them.

This clonotype was detected only a few times. This sequence joins TRBV3-1 and TRBJ1-2; 8 positions agree with TRBD1. The CDR3 totals 16 residues. Germline CDR1 reads LGHDT; CDR2 reads YNNKEL (reference sequence). V was clipped by 1 base and J by 4 bases; unmatched bases: 8. The CDR3 loop reads CASSQGRTGYPYGYTF. CDR3 in DNA: TGTGCCAGCAGCCAAGGGAGGACAGGGTACCCCTATGGCTACACCTTC. The whole variable domain, remainder taken from reference TRBV3-1 and TRBJ1-2, is DTAVSQTPKYLVTQMGNDKSIKCEQNLGHDTMYWYKQDSKKFLKIMFSYNNKELIINETVPNRFSPKSPDKAHLNLHINSLELGDSAVYFCASSQGRTGYPYGYTFGSGTRLTVV.

The rearrangement links TRBV4-3 to TRBJ2-3, with D perhaps assigned TRBD1 or TRBD2 (5 bases each). V shed 1 base and J shed 7 bases, with 6 bases lying between them. Germline loops: CDR1 LGHNA, CDR2 YSLEER. CDR3 size: 12 residues. The chain's CDR3 is CASSQGGNTQYF. CDR3 DNA: TGCGCCAGCAGCCAAGGGGGGAATACGCAGTATTTT.

The chain employs TRBV19 and TRBJ1-1; D not resolved. Trimming took off 7 bases at V and 2 bases at J, with 20 bases between the two ends. The CDR3 extends over 16 amino acids. Per germline, CDR1 LNHDA and CDR2 SQIVND (reference sequence). CDR3 residues: CASTSIETGGNTEAFF. DNA for the CDR3: TGTGCCAGTACTTCAATCGAAACGGGTGGAAACACTGAAGCTTTCTTT.

The genes are TRBV3-1 and TRBJ2-7; D possibly matches TRBD1 or TRBD2 (5 bases each). The CDR3 sequence is 15 residues long. In germline, CDR1 is LGHDT, CDR2 YNNKEL (reference sequence). V was pared by 6 bases and J by 0 bases, with 15 bases between. CDR3 amino acids: CASSAGPGTSYEQYF. DNA for the CDR3: TGTGCCAGCAGTGCCGGACCCGGGACCTCCTACGAGCAGTACTTC.